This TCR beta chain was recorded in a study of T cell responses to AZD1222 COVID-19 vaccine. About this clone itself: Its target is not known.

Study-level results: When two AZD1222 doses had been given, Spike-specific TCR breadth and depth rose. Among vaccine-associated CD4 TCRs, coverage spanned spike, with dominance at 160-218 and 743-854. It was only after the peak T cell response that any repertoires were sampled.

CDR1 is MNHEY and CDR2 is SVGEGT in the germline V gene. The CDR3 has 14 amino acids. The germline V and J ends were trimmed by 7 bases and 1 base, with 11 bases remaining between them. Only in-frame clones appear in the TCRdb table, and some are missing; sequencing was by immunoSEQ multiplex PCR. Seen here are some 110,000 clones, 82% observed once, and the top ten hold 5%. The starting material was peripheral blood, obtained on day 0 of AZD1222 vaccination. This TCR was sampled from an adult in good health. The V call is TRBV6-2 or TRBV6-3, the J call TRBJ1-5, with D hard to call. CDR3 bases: TGTGCCAGCACCCCTACCGCAAGCAATCAGCCCCAGCATTTT. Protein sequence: CASTPTASNQPQHF.